The rows below give T cell receptor beta chains drawn from one sample of a study of blood T cell repertoires in COVID-19. Measured with immunoSEQ multiplex PCR; TCRdb has only the in-frame clones, and not every one. Of 90,000 to 120,000 clones listed, 60% to 85% are singletons. Sequencing was performed on peripheral blood. These receptors were obtained from a man between 65 and 85 years old with acute or convalescent COVID-19. Each CDR3 is given with its conserved first and last residue. The D gene is left open where the match is weak. Some rows have no size entry. The others give once, few or many, or a class for an expanded clone.

d_gene	v_gene	abundance	j_gene	CDR3nt	CDR3aa
TRBD1	TRBV3-1/TRBV3-2	-	TRBJ2-2	TGTGCCAGCAACCGGCACAGGGGGCGCGAAGGCGGGGAGCTGTTTTTT	CASNRHRGREGGELFF
-	TRBV14	-	TRBJ1-4	TGTGCCAGCAGCCCGGAACAGGCAGGGCTTGAAAAACTGTTTTTT	CASSPEQAGLEKLFF
TRBD1	TRBV29-1	once	TRBJ2-7	TGCAGCGTCCTTACCGGGACAGGGTCCTACGAGCAGTACTTC	CSVLTGTGSYEQYF
TRBD2	TRBV3-1/TRBV3-2	-	TRBJ2-1	TGTGCCAGCAGCCAAGATATAGCGGGGGCCTACAATGAGCAGTTCTTC	CASSQDIAGAYNEQFF
TRBD1	TRBV28	once	TRBJ2-2	TGTGCCAGCAGTCCCTGGGACAGCAACACCGGGGAGCTGTTTTTT	CASSPWDSNTGELFF
-	TRBV4-1	-	TRBJ2-1	TGCCTTAGCAAAGAGTGGGATGAGCAGTTCTTC	CLSKEWDEQFF
-	TRBV4-3	-	TRBJ1-3	TGCGCCAGCAGCCAAGCAGGTGGAAACACCATATATTTT	CASSQAGGNTIYF
TRBD2	TRBV9	-	TRBJ2-1	TGTGCCAGCAGCACTCCGAGGACGTCCGGGACTAGCGGGGCGGGTGAGCAGTTCTTC	CASSTPRTSGTSGAGEQFF
-	TRBV5-6	-	TRBJ1-2	TGTGCCAGCAGCTTCGAAGGGGTTGGGCTCTATGGCTACACCTTC	CASSFEGVGLYGYTF
-	TRBV6-5	-	TRBJ2-2	TGTGCCAGCACGGCAGGGTTTAACCCCGGGGAGCTGTTTTTT	CASTAGFNPGELFF
-	TRBV5-4	-	TRBJ1-2	TGTGCCAGCAGCTTGGGAAGCAGGGATGGTGCCTATGGCTACACCTTC	CASSLGSRDGAYGYTF
TRBD1	TRBV19	few	TRBJ2-5	TGTGCCAGTAGACCGACAGGGGACGGACCGACCCAGTACTTC	CASRPTGDGPTQYF
TRBD1	TRBV19	-	TRBJ2-6	TGTGCCAGTAGTATCTGGACAGGGAGCTCTGGGGCCAACGTCCTGACTTTC	CASSIWTGSSGANVLTF
TRBD2	TRBV10-1	-	TRBJ2-1	TGCGCCAGCAGTGAATCCCGACTAGCGGGGTACAATGAGCAGTTCTTC	CASSESRLAGYNEQFF
TRBD1	TRBV7-3	once	TRBJ2-2	TGTGCCAGCAGGTCCACAGGGGGTGTAACCGGGGAGCTGTTTTTT	CASRSTGGVTGELFF
TRBD2	TRBV6-5	-	TRBJ2-1	TGTGCCAGCAGTTACCCCCCCGCGGGGGGTGAGCAGTTCTTC	CASSYPPAGGEQFF
-	TRBV5-1	-	TRBJ1-3	TGCGCCAGCAGCTTGCGTTCTGAAGGGGCTGGAAACACCATATATTTT	CASSLRSEGAGNTIYF
-	TRBV27	-	TRBJ2-2	TGTGCCAGCAGTTTACAGAATCGCCAACCCACGAACACCGGGGAGCTGTTTTTT	CASSLQNRQPTNTGELFF
TRBD1	TRBV6-1	-	TRBJ1-5	TGTGCCAGCAGTGAAACAGGGGGCGGTCATCAGCCCCAGCATTTT	CASSETGGGHQPQHF
-	TRBV6-5	-	TRBJ2-7	TGTGCCAGCAGGCCGCGTGGGGGGACGACGCAGTACTTC	CASRPRGGTTQYF
-	TRBV29-1	-	TRBJ1-1	TGCAGCGTTGCCAGGATGAACACTGAAGCTTTCTTT	CSVARMNTEAFF
-	TRBV6-5	-	TRBJ1-4	TGTGCCAGCAGTCTAAACAGGGCTGAAAAACTGTTTTTT	CASSLNRAEKLFF
-	TRBV6-1	-	TRBJ1-4	TGTGCCAGCAGTGAACAAGGGGGTGCAACTAATGAAAAACTGTTTTTT	CASSEQGGATNEKLFF
TRBD1	TRBV5-1	-	TRBJ2-1	TGCGCCAGCAGCGCGGACAGGGGAGGATTCAATGAGCAGTTCTTC	CASSADRGGFNEQFF
-	TRBV7-2	-	TRBJ2-7	TGTGCCAGCAGCCATACGGGGGGCAACTACGAGCAGTACTTC	CASSHTGGNYEQYF
TRBD1	TRBV6-5	-	TRBJ1-3	TGTGCCAGCAGCCGGGACAGGGGGCATGGAAACACCATATATTTT	CASSRDRGHGNTIYF
-	TRBV27	-	TRBJ1-3	TGTGCCAGCAGTTTAGCAGGGACTGGAAACACCATATATTTT	CASSLAGTGNTIYF
-	TRBV3-1/TRBV3-2	-	TRBJ1-4	TGTGCCAGCAGCCAAGAATCAATTAATGAAAAACTGTTTTTT	CASSQESINEKLFF
TRBD1	TRBV5-1	-	TRBJ2-1	TGCGCCAGCAGCTTGGGTAGCACAGGGGGCACTGAGCAGTTCTTC	CASSLGSTGGTEQFF
-	TRBV19	-	TRBJ1-1	TGTGCCAGTAGGGAACAGGGGAACACTGAAGCTTTCTTT	CASREQGNTEAFF
TRBD1	TRBV23-1	-	TRBJ2-7	TGCGCCAGCAGTCAAAGTACTGAGGCGAGTGAGGACAGGGTAAGGTACGAGCAGTACTTC	CASSQSTEASEDRVRYEQYF
TRBD1	TRBV19	-	TRBJ1-4	TGTGCCAGTAGTGAAAGGGGGCGTGAAAAACTGTTTTTT	CASSERGREKLFF
TRBD1	TRBV29-1	once	TRBJ2-5	TGCAGCCTCCGACAGGGGGGGGAGACCCAGTACTTC	CSLRQGGETQYF
TRBD1	TRBV6-5	-	TRBJ1-1	TGTGCCAGCAGCCAAGGGGGCGCGGGCAGCACTGAAGCTTTCTTT	CASSQGGAGSTEAFF
TRBD1	TRBV12-3/TRBV12-4	-	TRBJ1-2	TGTGCCAGCAGTGGACAGGGCTTCTATGGCTACACCTTC	CASSGQGFYGYTF
-	TRBV5-1	-	TRBJ1-1	TGCGCCAGCAGTAGAGGACAGCAGTATGCTGAAGCTTTCTTT	CASSRGQQYAEAFF
-	TRBV7-9	-	TRBJ1-1	TGTGCCAGCAGCTTCGAGGAGTGGACTGAAGCTTTCTTT	CASSFEEWTEAFF
-	TRBV14	-	TRBJ2-2	TGTGCCAGCAGCCGCCTGACAGGAGCCGGGGAGCTGTTTTTT	CASSRLTGAGELFF
TRBD1	TRBV13	-	TRBJ2-7	TGTGCCAGCAGCGTCCGGGACAGGGGCTACGAGCAGTACTTC	CASSVRDRGYEQYF